These 2 T cell receptor beta chains came from one sample sequenced in a study of blood T cell repertoires in COVID-19. Generated by immunoSEQ multiplex PCR, the TCRdb table keeps only in-frame clones and is missing some. The table shows about 27,000 clones, with about 91% occurring only once. The source material was peripheral blood. The source is a human donor with active COVID-19. The donor label of this sample is uncertain.

The gene calls are TRBV2 and TRBJ2-2, with TRBD2 matching 12 bases. This CDR3 contains 16 residues. Germline V gene sequence: CDR1 SNHLY, CDR2 FYNNEI. J lost 5 bases, V lost 5 bases, and 6 bases had no gene match. The CDR3 spells CASSQTSGRGTGELFF. CDR3 DNA sequence: TGTGCCAGCAGTCAGACTAGCGGGAGAGGGACCGGGGAGCTGTTTTTT.

The J gene is TRBJ2-1, the V gene TRBV7-2; 7 nucleotides agree with TRBD2. The CDR3 runs to 13 residues. CDR1 is SGHTA and CDR2 is FQGNSA in the germline V gene. Germline trimming cut 7 bases from V and 7 bases from J; bases unmatched to any gene: 7. The CDR3 bases are TGTGCCAGCACGATAGCGGGTGTGAATGAGCAGTTCTTC. It encodes CASTIAGVNEQFF.